Ten or more counts support the clone carrying this T cell receptor beta chain. The sample originates from a study of neurological immune-mediated disorders. Trimming took 4 bases from V and 2 from J, leaving 16 bases between them. Germline V lookup: CDR1 DFQATT, CDR2 SNEGSKA (reference sequence). The CDR3 totals 15 residues. TCRdb re-derived calls from the 5' RACE reads in MiXCR, one entry per CDR3 protein. The sample holds 70,000 or so distinct CDR3 sequences; roughly 3.1% are singletons and the top ten take around 5.5%. This rearrangement joins TRBV20-1 to TRBJ2-3; D might be TRBD2 (7 bases). This receptor was obtained from a woman aged 45-65 years with multiple sclerosis. Source material: PBMCs. The CDR3 sequence: CSATHPGGFTDTQYF. CDR3 sequence (DNA): TGCAGTGCTACCCACCCGGGGGGCTTCACAGATACGCAGTATTTT.